The 15 T cell receptor beta chains reported below all come from one sample, sequenced in a study of shared T cell receptors in the human thymus (dated by TCRdb to about 2021). The method was the immunoSEQ multiplex PCR assay. TCRdb stores this immuneACCESS table with in-frame sequences only. Part of the clones is absent; in the studies checked, under half of the shortfall reflects unresolved V genes, and no reason is known for the rest. The sample table contains over 650,000 clones; only one count was recorded for over 75% of them. Clones ranked in the top ten supply roughly 0.0094% of the sample. These same records also appear under a second study, on human thymus T cells.

Sequenced material: thymocytes. These receptors were taken from a boy younger than two with a congenital heart defect. Donor details come from another sample of the same person, matched by shared clones.

The CDR3 here is CASSRTQPTSGRRETQYF. Written as DNA, the CDR3 is TGTGCCAGCAGCCGCACCCAACCTACTAGCGGGAGGCGGGAGACCCAGTACTTC. This chain links TRBV28 with TRBJ2-5; 12 bases line up with TRBD2. Germline V gene sequence: CDR1 MDHEN, CDR2 SYDVKM. The V gene end was trimmed by 6 bases and the J gene end by 5 bases; junction bases not matched to a gene: 16. The CDR3 has 18 residues.

V gene TRBV27 combines with J gene TRBJ2-1; 7 bases match TRBD2. Unmatched junction bases numbered 15, after V lost 3 bases and J lost 7 bases. The germline V gene encodes CDR1 MNHEY and CDR2 SMNVEV (reference sequence). The length of the CDR3 is 17 residues. The CDR3 spells CASSFGGERETVNEQFF. CDR3 DNA: TGTGCCAGCAGTTTTGGGGGGGAAAGGGAGACGGTGAATGAGCAGTTCTTC.

This rearrangement joins TRBV19 to TRBJ2-1; maybe TRBD2 (5 bases). Germline CDR1 and CDR2: LNHDA and SQIVND (reference sequence). This CDR3 is built from 14 residues. Trimming shortened V by 3 bases and J by 8 bases, and 14 bases separated the two germline ends. In nucleotides, the CDR3 is TGTGCCAGTAGTATTTCTTCGGGGTACGATGAGCAGTTCTTC. This encodes CASSISSGYDEQFF.

V is TRBV28 and J is TRBJ1-2; 7 bases are a match to TRBD1. Losses at the gene ends were 7 bases for V and 7 bases for J; bases not matched to a gene: 12. Germline V gives CDR1 MDHEN, CDR2 SYDVKM. The CDR3 covers 14 residues. The CDR3 sequence: CASTIGGLGTGYTF. CDR3 nucleotide sequence: TGTGCCAGCACCATAGGGGGCCTCGGGACTGGCTACACCTTC.

In DNA, the CDR3 is TGTGCCAGCAGCCGAGGGTTTGAGCAGTACTTC. Amino acids: CASSRGFEQYF. The rearrangement links TRBV5-6 to TRBJ2-7; a weak D match, TRBD2 (5 bases). The germline V gene encodes CDR1 SGHDT and CDR2 YYEEEE. Trimming removed 4 bases at V and 7 bases at J, with 9 bases between. This CDR3 contains 11 residues.

V usage is TRBV7-6 and J usage is TRBJ1-2, with 8 bases matching TRBD1. The CDR3 contains 18 residues. V gave up 0 bases and J gave up 5 bases; unmatched junction bases: 14. Germline V gene lookup returns CDR1 SGHVS and CDR2 FNYEAQ. The DNA of the CDR3 is TGTGCCAGCAGCTTAGCTCCCTGGACAGGGAAAGGGTCATATGGCTACACCTTC. Translation: CASSLAPWTGKGSYGYTF.

The chain recombines TRBV29-1 with TRBJ2-7; D might be TRBD2 (5 bases). V was cut by 4 bases and J by 1 base, with 20 bases left in between. CDR3 length: 16 amino acids. Germline CDR1 and CDR2: SQVTM and ANQGSEA. The CDR3 sequence: CSVAEGYGYLSYEQYF. CDR3 coding DNA: TGCAGCGTTGCAGAGGGCTATGGCTATCTATCCTACGAGCAGTACTTC.

The chain joins TRBV7-9 to TRBJ2-7; TRBD1 aligns across 9 bases. V gave up 0 bases and J gave up 1 base; unmatched junction bases: 4. The CDR3 spans 16 residues. CDR1 and CDR2 from the germline V gene are SEHNR and FQNEAQ (reference sequence). The CDR3 is CASSLALGQGSYEQYF. For the CDR3, the DNA is TGTGCCAGCAGCTTAGCGTTGGGACAGGGATCCTACGAGCAGTACTTC. The full variable domain, completed using reference TRBV7-9 and TRBJ2-7, is DTGVSQNPRHKITKRGQNVTFRCDPISEHNRLYWYRQTLGQGPEFLTYFQNEAQLEKSRLLSDRFSAERPKGSFSTLEIQRTEQGDSAMYLCASSLALGQGSYEQYFGPGTRLTVT.

This chain connects TRBV10-1 to TRBJ1-1, with 9 bases fitting TRBD1. The CDR3 is 13 residues long. Germline V gene sequence: CDR1 WNHNN, CDR2 SYGVQD (reference sequence). V dropped 4 bases and J dropped 4; count of bases not matched to a gene: 1. The CDR3 reads CASSGTGVTEAFF. As DNA, the CDR3 is TGCGCCAGCAGTGGGACAGGGGTCACTGAAGCTTTCTTT.

The chain joins TRBV18 to TRBJ1-2; the match to TRBD1 covers 7 bases. The germline CDR1 and CDR2 sequences are KGHSH and LQKENI. The V gene end was trimmed by 3 bases and the J gene end by 0 bases; junction bases not matched to a gene: 7. The CDR3 contains 16 residues. CDR3 sequence (DNA): TGTGCCAGCTCACCTGGACAGGCGCGTACTAACTATGGCTACACCTTC. Its translation: CASSPGQARTNYGYTF.

The chain couples TRBV19 to TRBJ1-1, with D possibly matching TRBD1 (5 bases). Germline V CDR1 and CDR2: LNHDA, SQIVND (reference sequence). The CDR3 is made up of 14 amino acids. V shed 4 bases and J shed 4 bases, with 13 bases lying between them. The CDR3 DNA reads as TGTGCCAGTAGTACGACAGCTCAGGGCACTGAAGCTTTCTTT. It is translated as CASSTTAQGTEAFF. Looking up the rest from reference TRBV19 and TRBJ1-1 gives the full variable domain: DGGITQSPKYLFRKEGQNVTLSCEQNLNHDAMYWYRQDPGQGLRLIYYSQIVNDFQKGDIAEGYSVSREKKESFPLTVTSAQKNPTAFYLCASSTTAQGTEAFFGQGTRLTVV.

J is TRBJ2-2 and V is TRBV15; tentative D call: TRBD1 (5 bases). CDR3 length: 16 amino acids. The V end lost 0 bases, the J end lost 7 bases, and 15 bases lay between the germline ends. Germline CDR1 reads LNHNV; CDR2 reads YYDKDF (reference sequence). The CDR3 spells CATSRDRVGLDGELFF. CDR3 bases: TGTGCCACCAGCAGAGACAGGGTGGGATTGGACGGGGAGCTGTTTTTT.

This clone has just a few counts. This chain joins TRBV15 and TRBJ1-1, with 9 bases identical to TRBD1. V was clipped by 0 bases and J by 5 bases; unmatched bases: 10. Germline V gene lookup returns CDR1 LNHNV and CDR2 YYDKDF (reference sequence). This CDR3 comprises 17 residues. The CDR3 DNA sequence: TGTGCCACCAGCAGAGAATACGGACAGGGGCAAAGGACTGAAGCTTTCTTT. Residues: CATSREYGQGQRTEAFF.

The chain employs TRBV6-1 and TRBJ1-5; D remains unclear. The CDR3 is 17 residues long. V gave up 2 bases and J gave up 5 bases, with 19 bases separating them. Germline CDR1 reads MNHNS; CDR2 reads SASEGT. The CDR3 protein is CASSEWEKRTSHQPQHF. In nucleotides, the CDR3 is TGTGCCAGCAGTGAATGGGAGAAGAGAACATCCCATCAGCCCCAGCATTTT.

This chain uses TRBV7-8 with TRBJ2-5; 8 nucleotides line up with TRBD2. The DNA end is more similar to TRBJ2-7, so the J call may be wrong. CDR1 is SGHVS, CDR2 FQNEAQ, per germline. The CDR3 runs 15 residues. The CDR3 is CASRRGLVVPYEQYF. Written as DNA, the CDR3 is TGTGCCAGCAGACGGGGACTAGTTGTCCCCTACGAGCAGTACTTC.